This paragraph reports one T cell receptor (beta chain). Its antigen has not been determined. No qualities accompany the bases; no much larger clone lies one base away. The data were obtained in a study of T cell responses to AZD1222 COVID-19 vaccine (dated by TCRdb to 2020 to 2023). With regard to the full study: A total of 230 to 250 trial participants underwent TCR sequencing, of whom roughly 210 had received two doses of AZD1222 and around 25 had received two doses of the MenACWY control vaccine. Trial participants were enrolled by age into subgroups of 18-55, 56-69 and 70-plus years, and around 150, 28 and 57 TCR-sequenced participants, respectively, were included in these subgroups. Study-level results and caveats: CD4 TCRs associated with the vaccine covered the entire spike protein, and the dominant responses were in regions 160-218 and 743-854. Participants were mostly white British, with more females than males. The authors suggested clonal diversity may have been underestimated. The 56-69-year group was small, and its depth increase did not reach significance, likely because of low power. Reportedly, almost half of the unique spike-specific TCRs recognized epitopes lying outside the regions that are mutated in the B.1.351 and B.1.1.7 variants. Because no day 14 peak-response samples were available, repertoires were characterized only after the peak T cell response. Conclusions about previously exposed vaccinees were limited because only six or seven AZD1222 recipients were SARS-CoV-2 seropositive at baseline. After two AZD1222 doses, both the breadth and the depth of spike-specific TCRs were significantly higher than at day 0 and than in MenACWY recipients.

As encoded in the germline V gene (reference sequence), CDR1 is LGHDT while CDR2 is YNNKEL. Counted from cysteine to phenylalanine, this CDR3 has 17 amino acids. Kept here is only the CDR3 DNA, which spans 51 bases and is read in frame from base 1. V and J lose 4 bases and 5 bases, and a span of 21 bases separates them. The CDR3 regions of human TCRbeta chains were analyzed by immunosequencing. In the original analysis: Repertoire TCRs were checked for matches against a reference library of SARS-CoV-2-specific TCRs that had been generated using the MIRA antigen-specificity platform. Breadth was defined as the fraction of unique TCRs that were SARS-CoV-2-associated, and depth was defined as the fraction of total T cells that were SARS-CoV-2-associated. Using the MIRA data, each spike-specific TCR was assigned both to the spike region to which the TCR was reactive and to a CD4 or CD8 class. Log10-transformed breadth and depth values were compared by one-way ANOVA with Sidak's multiple comparisons tests. Imported from immuneACCESS, the table was reduced by TCRdb to in-frame sequences with V and J called. These copies leave out some clones; in studies compared against another copy, an unresolved V gene accounts for under half, and the cause of the remainder is not known. For V, J and clone size, that table is used; D and trimming come from the DNA. The sample records around 140,000 clones, about 89% of which are singletons. The top ten clones comprise 7% to 9% of the sample.

What the time point label conveys for this sample: about 28 days (+/-7) after the second vaccine dose. The sample's treatment or condition label, in plain terms: meningococcal conjugate vaccine given as trial control. Samples from vaccinated people were obtained from the UK trials COV001 and COV002, which included a single-blind randomized controlled phase 2/3 trial of AZD1222 (ChAdOx1 nCoV-19) in healthy adults. For TCRbeta chain sequencing, PBMC samples were collected from trial participants at day 0 and at day 28 after the second dose. The receptor chain draws on TRBV3-1 (or the pseudogene TRBV3-2) and TRBJ2-1; TRBD2 is possibly the D segment (8 matching bases). The TCR comes from an adult who received the MenACWY meningococcal vaccine as a control. The sample here was peripheral blood, taken 28 days after the second dose of the MenACWY control vaccine. The nucleotides are TGTGCCAGCAGCCTACAGGGGCGGGGGGATCGCCACAATGAGCAGTTCTTC. Translated, this is CASSLQGRGDRHNEQFF.